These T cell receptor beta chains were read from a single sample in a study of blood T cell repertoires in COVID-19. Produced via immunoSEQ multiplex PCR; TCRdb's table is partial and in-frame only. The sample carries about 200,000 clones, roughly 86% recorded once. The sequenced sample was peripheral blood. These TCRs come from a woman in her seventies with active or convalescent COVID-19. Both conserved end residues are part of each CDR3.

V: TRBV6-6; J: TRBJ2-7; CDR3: CASTPGQSGSYEQYF
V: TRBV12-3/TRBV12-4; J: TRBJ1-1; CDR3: CASSLEGRTEAFF
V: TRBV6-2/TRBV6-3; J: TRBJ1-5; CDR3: CASSYAGTASNQPQHF
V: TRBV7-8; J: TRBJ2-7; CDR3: CASSLATPGGWDEQYF
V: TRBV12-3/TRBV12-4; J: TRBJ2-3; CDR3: CASSLYGSRYF
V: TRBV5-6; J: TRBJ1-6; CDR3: CASSLAAGKGSPLHF
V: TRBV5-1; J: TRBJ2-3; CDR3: CASSPVGASTDTQYF
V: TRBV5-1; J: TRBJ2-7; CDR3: CASSFQAGGPYEQYF
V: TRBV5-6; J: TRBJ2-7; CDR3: CASSPTFRDRGSEQYF
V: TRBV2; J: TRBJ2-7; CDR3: CASRYRGHNYEQYF
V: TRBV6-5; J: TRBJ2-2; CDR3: CASSYTPRAGELFF
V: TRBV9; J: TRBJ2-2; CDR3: CASSAGTRANTGELFF
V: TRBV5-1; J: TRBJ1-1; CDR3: CASSLQGVNTEAFF
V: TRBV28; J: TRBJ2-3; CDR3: CASRPGGGTDTQYF
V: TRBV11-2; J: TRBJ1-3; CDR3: CASSFFGGSGNTIYF
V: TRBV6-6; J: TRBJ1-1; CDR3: CAGLTGGDTEAFF
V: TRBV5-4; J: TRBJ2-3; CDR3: CASSRTAGGFSDTQYF